These 2 T cell receptor beta chains originate from one sample sequenced in a study of cytotoxic CD8 clonotypes in ibrutinib-treated CLL. The table came from immunoSEQ multiplex PCR; TCRdb's copy has only in-frame clones and leaves some out. The top ten hold approximately 6% of the sample, which has 300,000 or so clones, over 55% seen once. The sequences come from PBMCs, collected after 36 months of ibrutinib treatment. All receptors derive from a human donor with chronic lymphocytic leukemia.

The chain carries TRBV19 and TRBJ2-3; 7 bases agree with TRBD1. Germline CDR1 and CDR2: LNHDA and SQIVND (reference sequence). The junction had 5 bases not matched to a gene; V was cut back by 3 bases and J by 2 bases. This CDR3 has 15 amino acids. The CDR3 spells CASSIGDRVTDTQYF. CDR3 coding DNA: TGTGCCAGTAGTATCGGAGACAGGGTCACAGATACGCAGTATTTT.

The chain couples TRBV19 to TRBJ1-1; D is perhaps TRBD1 (6 bases). Per germline, CDR1 LNHDA and CDR2 SQIVND (reference sequence). Trimming stripped 3 bases from V and 1 base from J, with 12 bases between. There are 15 residues in the CDR3. In DNA form, the CDR3 reads TGTGCCAGTAGTATCTCTGGGGGCAGGAACACTGAAGCTTTCTTT. Its translation is CASSISGGRNTEAFF.